This passage covers 30 T cell receptor beta chains from one sample sequenced in a study of blood T cell repertoires in COVID-19. Method: immunoSEQ multiplex PCR; TCRdb's copy keeps in-frame clones and lacks some. Here the sample spans 120,000 to 150,000 clones, approximately 85% being singletons. The material sequenced was peripheral blood. These receptor sequences come from a woman aged 55-70 years with COVID-19, enrolled during active disease.

The chain employs TRBV11-3 and TRBJ2-1, with D uncertain. This CDR3 has 17 residues. V dropped 5 bases and J dropped 0 bases, with 17 bases sitting between them. Germline V gene sequence: CDR1 SGHNT, CDR2 YENEEA. In DNA form, the CDR3 reads TGTGCCAGCAGCAACTTTCCCGCCGAGAGCTCCTACAATGAGCAGTTCTTC. As protein: CASSNFPAESSYNEQFF.

V and J are TRBV13 and TRBJ2-7; 11 bases agree with TRBD1. The CDR3 is made up of 16 amino acids. V shed 5 bases, J shed 5 bases, and the junction held 11 bases outside the gene matches. CDR1 is PRHDT, CDR2 FYEKMQ, per germline (reference sequence). Written as DNA, the CDR3 is TGTGCCAGCAGCATGACCGGGACAGGGGGGAGGCACGAGCAGTACTTC. Translating gives CASSMTGTGGRHEQYF.

The V call is TRBV5-1, the J call TRBJ1-4, with 11 bases matching TRBD1. The CDR3 covers 17 residues. V lost 2 bases to trimming and J lost 2 bases; unmatched junction nucleotides: 5. Germline CDR1 is SGHRS and CDR2 is YFSETQ. CDR3 protein: CASSLGWDRGTNEKLFF. CDR3 bases: TGCGCCAGCAGCTTAGGTTGGGACAGGGGGACTAATGAAAAACTGTTTTTT.

The chain employs TRBV7-9 and TRBJ2-5; 8 bases fit TRBD1. Germline lookup yields CDR1 SEHNR and CDR2 FQNEAQ (reference sequence). The V and J ends lost 0 bases and 5 bases, in that order; junction bases with no gene match: 8. This CDR3 contains 16 residues. Written as DNA, the CDR3 is TGTGCCAGCAGCTTAGCTTGGCAGGGGGCACGGGAGACCCAGTACTTC. Residues: CASSLAWQGARETQYF.

This clone was seen a single time. The chain combines TRBV6-5 with TRBJ2-7; no reliable D call. CDR1 and CDR2 (germline): MNHEY, SVGAGI. The CDR3 spans 14 residues. V was trimmed by 2 bases and J by 2 bases, leaving 10 bases between them. The CDR3 DNA sequence: TGTGCCAGCAGTTACGTACAGTCAGCCTACGAGCAGTACTTC. Encoded protein: CASSYVQSAYEQYF.

The gene calls are TRBV19 and TRBJ1-2; weak D call: TRBD1 (5 bases). V dropped 6 bases and J dropped 5 bases, with 16 bases sitting between them. Germline values: CDR1 LNHDA, CDR2 SQIVND (reference sequence). The CDR3 spans 14 residues. The CDR3 sequence is CASRKQNGGYGYTF. As DNA, the CDR3 is TGTGCCAGTAGAAAGCAAAACGGGGGGTATGGCTACACCTTC.

The V and J genes are TRBV19 and TRBJ1-1; D is possibly TRBD1 (6 bases). Trimming removed 6 bases from V and 7 bases from J, with 12 bases in between. Germline-derived CDR1 and CDR2 are LNHDA and SQIVND (reference sequence). The CDR3 length is 12 residues. Here the CDR3 reads CASSWDKYEAFF. The CDR3, as DNA: TGTGCCAGTAGCTGGGACAAATATGAAGCTTTCTTT.

V is TRBV6-6 and J is TRBJ2-5; D is perhaps TRBD1 (6 bases). V lost 5 bases and J lost 4, with 17 bases in between. The CDR3 is made up of 15 amino acids. CDR1 and CDR2 (germline): MNHNY, SVGAGI (reference sequence). The CDR3 bases are TGTGCCAGCAGTAACACAGGGATAGAAGGAGAGACCCAGTACTTC. Residues: CASSNTGIEGETQYF.

This chain links TRBV19 with TRBJ1-1, with D uncertain. Germline values: CDR1 LNHDA, CDR2 SQIVND (reference sequence). The V end lost 0 bases, the J end lost 4 bases, and 12 bases lay between the germline ends. The CDR3 runs to 15 residues. The CDR3 DNA reads TGTGCCAGTAGTATAGAGTCCAGTGGAGGCACTGAAGCTTTCTTT. It yields the protein CASSIESSGGTEAFF.

The chain couples TRBV7-9 to TRBJ1-1, with TRBD1 identical over 8 bases. Trimming cost V 5 bases and J 5 bases; bases outside gene matches: 7. This CDR3 is 14 amino acids long. CDR1 is SEHNR and CDR2 is FQNEAQ in the germline V gene (reference sequence). The CDR3 DNA sequence: TGTGCCAGCAGCGGGACAGGTAAGGGAACTGAAGCTTTCTTT. As protein: CASSGTGKGTEAFF.

V is TRBV7-9 and J is TRBJ2-3; D gene unclear. Germline V gene data show CDR1 as SEHNR and CDR2 as FQNEAQ (reference sequence). This CDR3 contains 15 residues. Trimming shortened V by 0 bases and J by 3 bases, and 10 bases separated the two germline ends. CDR3 sequence reads: CASSLARALTDTQYF. The CDR3 nucleotides read TGTGCCAGCAGCTTAGCTCGCGCATTGACAGATACGCAGTATTTT.

The chain is built from TRBV30 and TRBJ2-7, with D maybe TRBD1 (7 bases). Germline V gene data show CDR1 as GTSNPN and CDR2 as SVGIG (reference sequence). This CDR3 has 13 residues. CDR3 in DNA: TGTGCTTTTCACAGGGGAGGCTCCTACGAGCAGTACTTC. Protein sequence: CAFHRGGSYEQYF.

This chain joins TRBV10-2 and TRBJ1-1, with D possibly matching TRBD1 (5 bases). The CDR3 runs 13 residues. In germline, CDR1 is WSHSY, CDR2 SAAADI. With 5 bases removed from V and 0 bases from J, the gap between germline ends came to 7 bases. CDR3 coding DNA: TGCGCCAGCAGTAACAGGCTGAACACTGAAGCTTTCTTT. Residues: CASSNRLNTEAFF.

The chain couples TRBV27 to TRBJ2-7, with D hard to call. The CDR3 consists of 15 residues. The V and J ends lost 3 bases and 1 base respectively, with 13 bases between them. Germline V lookup: CDR1 MNHEY, CDR2 SMNVEV (reference sequence). In DNA form, the CDR3 reads TGTGCCAGCAGTTTTGAAGCACCGCCGTCCTACGAGCAGTACTTC. This translates into CASSFEAPPSYEQYF.

The chain carries TRBV9 and TRBJ1-2; TRBD1 matches at 8 bases. The CDR3 has 17 amino acids. Germline assignment: CDR1 SGDLS and CDR2 YYNGEE. V lost 3 bases to trimming and J lost 4 bases; unmatched junction nucleotides: 14. Written as DNA, the CDR3 is TGTGCCAGCAGCGACTGGAGTATGGGGGACAGGTTCTATGGCTACACCTTC. Translating it yields CASSDWSMGDRFYGYTF.

In this sample, this clone turned up once. The gene calls are TRBV7-3 and TRBJ1-6, with a weak D call TRBD1 (6 bases). Germline CDR1 reads SGHTA; CDR2 reads FQGTGA. CDR3 length equals 14 residues. V was cut by 3 bases and J by 3 bases, with 6 bases left in between. CDR3 nucleotide sequence: TGTGCCAGCAGCTTGGACAGCTATAATTCACCCCTCCACTTT. This sequence encodes CASSLDSYNSPLHF. The full variable domain, in which reference TRBV7-3 and TRBJ1-6 provide the parts outside the CDR3, is GAGVSQTPSNKVTEKGKYVELRCDPISGHTALYWYRQSLGQGPEFLIYFQGTGAADDSGLPNDRFFAVRPEGSVSTLKIQRTERGDSAVYLCASSLDSYNSPLHFGNGTRLTVT.

The chain has TRBV6-2 or TRBV6-3 and TRBJ2-7; 8 bases align to TRBD1. Germline V gene lookup returns CDR1 MNHEY and CDR2 SVGEGT. J lost 2 bases, V lost 5 bases, and 11 bases had no gene match. The CDR3 is 16 amino acids. DNA for the CDR3: TGTGCCAGCAGTGACCTCGTGACAGGGGCTACCTACGAGCAGTACTTC. It is translated as CASSDLVTGATYEQYF.

This chain links TRBV4-2 with TRBJ2-1; 9 positions match TRBD2. CDR3 size: 16 residues. Germline CDR1 reads LGHNA; CDR2 reads YNFKEQ. With V trimmed by 0 bases and J by 8 bases, 8 bases remained unmatched. CDR3 DNA: TGTGCCAGCAGCCAAGATTGGCGGGGGGGCCTAGATGAGCAGTTCTTC. As protein: CASSQDWRGGLDEQFF.

CDR3 in amino acids: CASSLGTLDVETQYF. DNA of the CDR3: TGTGCCAGCAGCTTGGGGACTCTGGATGTGGAGACCCAGTACTTC. This chain joins TRBV5-8 and TRBJ2-5; a possible D gene is TRBD2 (5 bases). Per germline, CDR1 SGHTS and CDR2 YDEGEE. The CDR3 covers 15 residues. The V end lost 0 bases, the J end lost 5 bases, and 14 bases lay between the germline ends.

The gene calls are TRBV28 and TRBJ2-5, with a tentative D call TRBD1 (5 bases). The CDR3 extends over 14 amino acids. Trimming cost V 3 bases and J 3 bases, with 11 bases left between them. CDR1 is MDHEN, CDR2 SYDVKM, per germline. The CDR3 loop reads CASSFGRAEETQYF. In DNA, the CDR3 is TGTGCCAGCAGTTTCGGCAGGGCGGAAGAGACCCAGTACTTC.

This clone was counted only a few times. V is TRBV19 and J is TRBJ2-5, with 7 positions matching TRBD1. The V segment lost 6 bases and the J segment 4 bases; nucleotides outside the gene matches: 11. This CDR3 comprises 15 residues. Germline CDR1 LNHDA, CDR2 SQIVND (reference sequence). This CDR3 reads CASRDRAALLETQYF. CDR3 DNA: TGTGCCAGTAGAGACAGGGCCGCGTTATTAGAGACCCAGTACTTC.

This clone has only one observation. V usage is TRBV12-1 and J usage is TRBJ2-2; the DNA was not compared with TRBD1, the D call given in the table. TRBV12-1 is tagged as a pseudogene. CDR3 length equals 15 residues. The CDR3 DNA reads TGTGCCAGCAGCTTTTGCAGGCCGAACACCGGGGAGCTGTTTTTT. Protein product: CASSFCRPNTGELFF.

This chain joins TRBV7-2 and TRBJ2-3; possible D gene TRBD2, 6 bases. From germline, CDR1 is SGHTA and CDR2 FQGNSA. The CDR3 is 18 residues long. Trimming left V 5 bases short and J 1 base short, with 22 bases between. CDR3 coding DNA: TGTGCCAGCAGCGAGGGGAGGACAAAACGTTGGCGCACAGATACGCAGTATTTT. This translates into CASSEGRTKRWRTDTQYF.

The V call is TRBV10-1, the J call TRBJ1-5, with 9 bases identical to TRBD1. Germline-derived CDR1 and CDR2 are WNHNN and SYGVQD (reference sequence). The ends lost 4 bases at V and 5 bases at J; junction bases unmatched: 0. The CDR3 runs 13 residues. The CDR3 nucleotides are TGCGCCAGCAGTGGACAGGGGGATCAGCCCCAGCATTTT. The encoded protein is CASSGQGDQPQHF.

V and J are TRBV7-9 and TRBJ1-2, with TRBD1 matching 8 bases. Per germline, CDR1 SEHNR and CDR2 FQNEAQ (reference sequence). The CDR3 runs 14 residues. V shed 3 bases and J 6 bases; nucleotides not matched to a gene: 6. The DNA for the CDR3 is TGTGCCAGCAGCTTTGGGGACAGGACACATGGCTACACCTTC. Protein: CASSFGDRTHGYTF. Full variable domain (remainder filled in from reference TRBV7-9 and TRBJ1-2): DTGVSQNPRHKITKRGQNVTFRCDPISEHNRLYWYRQTLGQGPEFLTYFQNEAQLEKSRLLSDRFSAERPKGSFSTLEIQRTEQGDSAMYLCASSFGDRTHGYTFGSGTRLTVV.

V is TRBV5-1 and J is TRBJ1-4, with 8 bases matching TRBD1. Germline CDR1 SGHRS, CDR2 YFSETQ. With V trimmed by 4 bases and J by 8 bases, 13 bases remained unmatched. This CDR3 has 16 amino acids. The CDR3 here is CASSQFTTGDGEKLFF. The CDR3 coding sequence is TGCGCCAGCAGCCAGTTTACGACAGGGGACGGGGAAAAACTGTTTTTT.

The sample holds a few counts of this clone. The J gene is TRBJ2-6, the V gene TRBV12-3 or TRBV12-4; D is unresolved. The CDR3 runs to 13 residues. V was clipped by 6 bases and J by 0 bases, with 3 bases between them. CDR3 amino acids: CASRASGANVLTF. CDR3 nucleotide sequence: TGTGCCAGCAGAGCCTCTGGGGCCAACGTCCTGACTTTC.

The chain links TRBV12-3 or TRBV12-4 to TRBJ1-1; D is ambiguous. CDR3 length equals 13 residues. The V and J ends lost 5 bases and 2 bases respectively, with 9 bases between them. CDR3 DNA: TGTGCCAGCAGTCTACAGCTAAACACTGAAGCTTTCTTT. Translated, it gives CASSLQLNTEAFF.

The chain has TRBV14 and TRBJ2-1, with 8 nucleotides matching TRBD2. CDR3 length equals 17 residues. The J segment lost 3 bases and the V segment lost 0 bases, leaving 7 bases of the junction unmatched. Germline V lookup: CDR1 SGHDN, CDR2 FVKESK. The CDR3 coding sequence is TGTGCCAGCAGCCAAGACTGGAGCGGGGGTTACTACAATGAGCAGTTCTTC. Protein sequence: CASSQDWSGGYYNEQFF.

This clone was recorded only once. The V call is TRBV25-1, the J call TRBJ1-2; D may be TRBD1 (5 bases). Germline V gives CDR1 MGHDK, CDR2 SYGVNS. The CDR3 extends over 14 amino acids. Trimming removed 3 bases at V and 4 bases at J, with 12 bases between. The CDR3 DNA sequence: TGTGCCAGCAGTGATCCCGGGGGACCCTATGGCTACACCTTC. It specifies CASSDPGGPYGYTF.